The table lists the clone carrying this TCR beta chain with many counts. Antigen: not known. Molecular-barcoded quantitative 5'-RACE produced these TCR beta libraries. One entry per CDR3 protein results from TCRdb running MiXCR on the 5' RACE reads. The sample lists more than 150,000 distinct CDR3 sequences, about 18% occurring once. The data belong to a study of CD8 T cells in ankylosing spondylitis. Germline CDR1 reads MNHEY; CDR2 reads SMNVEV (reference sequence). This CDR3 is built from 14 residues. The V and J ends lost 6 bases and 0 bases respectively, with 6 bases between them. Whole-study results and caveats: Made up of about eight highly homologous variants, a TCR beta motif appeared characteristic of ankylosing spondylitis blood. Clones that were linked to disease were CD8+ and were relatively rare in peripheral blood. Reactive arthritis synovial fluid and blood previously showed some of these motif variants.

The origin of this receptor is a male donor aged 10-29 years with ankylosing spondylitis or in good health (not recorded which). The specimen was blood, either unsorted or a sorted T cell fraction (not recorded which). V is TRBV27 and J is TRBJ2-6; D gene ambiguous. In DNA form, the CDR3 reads TGTGCCAGCAGCGTCTCCTCTGGGGCCAACGTCCTGACTTTC. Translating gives CASSVSSGANVLTF.